This paragraph reports one T cell receptor beta chain. No antigen is known for it. A read error is possible here, since a much larger clone lies one base away. CDR1 and CDR2 from the germline V gene are SGHRS and YFSETQ. CDR3 size: 17 residues. With 2 bases clipped from V and 6 bases from J, the junction kept 14 bases outside the gene matches. The sample belongs to a study of CD8+CD57+ T cells in acquired aplastic anemia. About the research overall: On average, sorted CD4+ and CD8+ cells gave 3 to 4 ug of DNA. Whole-study findings and limits: Patients had fewer than 35 CD8+ CDR3 sequences in common with controls (the shared set). Patients and healthy controls showed no significant CD8+ Simpson's diversity difference.

The template for TCR beta VDJ and CDR3 sequence profiling was genomic DNA. TCRdb redid the calling of the reads with MiXCR, one entry per CDR3 protein. The sample lists about 210,000 distinct CDR3 sequences; around 63% were seen once. The chain carries TRBV5-1 and TRBJ2-7, with TRBD2 identical over 10 bases. This clonotype was sampled from a human donor in good health. Sequenced: sorted CD4+, CD8+, or CD8+CD57+ T cells (not recorded which) from PBMCs. The CDR3 reads CASSFGLAGDLTCEQYF. CDR3 in DNA: TGCGCCAGCAGCTTCGGGCTAGCGGGGGACCTGACCTGCGAGCAGTACTTC.